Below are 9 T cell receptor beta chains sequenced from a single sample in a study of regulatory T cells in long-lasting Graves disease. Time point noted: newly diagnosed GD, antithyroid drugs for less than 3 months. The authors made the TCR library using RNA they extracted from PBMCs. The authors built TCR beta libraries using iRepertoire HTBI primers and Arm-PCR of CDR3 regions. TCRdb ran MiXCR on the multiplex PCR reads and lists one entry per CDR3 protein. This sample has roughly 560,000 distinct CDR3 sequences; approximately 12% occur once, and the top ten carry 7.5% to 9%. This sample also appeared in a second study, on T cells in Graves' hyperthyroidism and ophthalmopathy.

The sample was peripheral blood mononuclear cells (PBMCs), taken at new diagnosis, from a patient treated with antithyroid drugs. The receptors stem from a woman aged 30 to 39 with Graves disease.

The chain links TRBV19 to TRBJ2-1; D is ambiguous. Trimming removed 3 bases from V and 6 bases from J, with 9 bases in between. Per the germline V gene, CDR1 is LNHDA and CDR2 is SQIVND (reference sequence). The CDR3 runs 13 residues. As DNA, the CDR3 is TGTGCCAGTAGTATTCGAGCTTTCAATGAGCAGTTCTTC. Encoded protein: CASSIRAFNEQFF.

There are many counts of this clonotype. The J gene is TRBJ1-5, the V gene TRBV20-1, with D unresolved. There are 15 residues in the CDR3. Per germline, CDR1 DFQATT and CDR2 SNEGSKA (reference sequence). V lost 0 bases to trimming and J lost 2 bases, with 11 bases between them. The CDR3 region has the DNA TGCAGTGCTAGAGATGGTGATAAAGGCAATCAGCCCCAGCATTTT. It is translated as CSARDGDKGNQPQHF.

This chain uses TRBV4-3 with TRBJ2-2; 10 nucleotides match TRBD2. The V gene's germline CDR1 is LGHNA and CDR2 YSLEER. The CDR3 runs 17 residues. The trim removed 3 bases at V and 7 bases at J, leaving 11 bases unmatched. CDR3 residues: CASSQGGLAGANGELFF. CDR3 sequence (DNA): TGCGCCAGCAGCCAGGGAGGGCTAGCGGGAGCTAACGGGGAGCTGTTTTTT.

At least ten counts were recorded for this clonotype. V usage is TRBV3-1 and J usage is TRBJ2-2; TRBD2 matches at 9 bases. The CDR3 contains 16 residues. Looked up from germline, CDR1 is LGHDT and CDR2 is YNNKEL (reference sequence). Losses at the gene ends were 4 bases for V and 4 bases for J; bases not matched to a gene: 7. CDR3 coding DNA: TGTGCCAGCAGCCGTAGCGGGAGTTTGTTCACCGGGGAGCTGTTTTTT. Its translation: CASSRSGSLFTGELFF.

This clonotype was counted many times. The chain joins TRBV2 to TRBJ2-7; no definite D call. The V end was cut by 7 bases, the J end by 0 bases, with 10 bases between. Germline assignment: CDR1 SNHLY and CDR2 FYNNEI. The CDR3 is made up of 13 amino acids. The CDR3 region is CASKMTHSYEQYF. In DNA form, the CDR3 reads TGTGCCAGCAAGATGACGCACTCCTACGAGCAGTACTTC.

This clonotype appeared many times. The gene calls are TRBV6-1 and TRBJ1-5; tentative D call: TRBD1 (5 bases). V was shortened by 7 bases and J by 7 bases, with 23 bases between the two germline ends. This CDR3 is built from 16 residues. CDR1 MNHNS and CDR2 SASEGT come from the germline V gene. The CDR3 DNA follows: TGTGCCAGCAACCCGGTCGGGGCAGGAATGGTACAGCCCCAGCATTTT. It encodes CASNPVGAGMVQPQHF.

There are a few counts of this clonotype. DNA for the CDR3: TGTGCCAGCAAATGGAACACCGGGGAGCTGTTTTTT. Amino acid sequence: CASKWNTGELFF. This sequence joins TRBV6-1 and TRBJ2-2; D remains unclear. Germline V lookup: CDR1 MNHNS, CDR2 SASEGT. CDR3 length: 12 amino acids. Trimming took off 7 bases at V and 1 base at J, with 4 bases between the two ends.

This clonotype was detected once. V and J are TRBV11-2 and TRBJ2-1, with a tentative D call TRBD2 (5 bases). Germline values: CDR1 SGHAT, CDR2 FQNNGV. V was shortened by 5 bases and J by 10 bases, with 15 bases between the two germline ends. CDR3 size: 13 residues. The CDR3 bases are TGTGCCAGCAGCACTATCCTCGGGGAAGAGCAGTTCTTC. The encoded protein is CASSTILGEEQFF. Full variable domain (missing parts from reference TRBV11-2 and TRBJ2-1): EAGVAQSPRYKIIEKRQSVAFWCNPISGHATLYWYQQILGQGPKLLIQFQNNGVVDDSQLPKDRFSAERLKGVDSTLKIQPAKLEDSAVYLCASSTILGEEQFFGPGTRLTVL.

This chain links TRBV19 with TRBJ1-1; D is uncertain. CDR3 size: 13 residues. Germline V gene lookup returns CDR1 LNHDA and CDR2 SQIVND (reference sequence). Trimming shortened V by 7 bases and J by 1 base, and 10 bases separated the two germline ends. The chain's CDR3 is CASKAATNTEAFF. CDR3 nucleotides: TGTGCCAGTAAGGCAGCTACGAACACTGAAGCTTTCTTT.